The 14 T cell receptor beta chains listed next were all sequenced from one sample in a study of beta chain features in type 1 diabetes. The isolated RNA, all of it, was reverse transcribed, so expressed TCRB transcripts were what got sequenced. Here immunoSEQ multiplex PCR was the method, and the copy in TCRdb shows in-frame clones only, minus some. Among 220,000 or so clones listed, over 65% were seen once. The sequenced sample was naive CD4+ T cells from blood. Every receptor here comes from a man aged 25-45 years in good health.

The chain recombines TRBV27 with TRBJ1-2; weak D call: TRBD1 (6 bases). The CDR3 is made up of 15 amino acids. Germline V gene sequence: CDR1 MNHEY, CDR2 SMNVEV (reference sequence). The V gene lost 8 bases and the J gene lost 7 bases, with 23 bases spanning the gap. The CDR3 is CASGEGGKGIGGYTF. CDR3 nucleotide sequence: TGTGCCAGCGGCGAGGGGGGAAAAGGGATTGGTGGCTACACCTTC.

This rearrangement joins TRBV29-1 to TRBJ2-7; D is tentatively TRBD1 or TRBD2 (5 bases each). Germline V CDR1 and CDR2: SQVTM, ANQGSEA. Trimming removed 6 bases from V and 0 bases from J, with 12 bases in between. The CDR3 consists of 13 residues. CDR3 DNA: TGCAGCGTCGCCGGGACGGTCTCCTACGAGCAGTACTTC. It specifies CSVAGTVSYEQYF.

In its sample, this clone was seen once. The chain has TRBV4-3 and TRBJ2-1, with D possibly called TRBD1 or TRBD2 (5 bases each). Trimming removed 6 bases from V and 6 bases from J, with 15 bases in between. The CDR3 totals 14 residues. CDR1 LGHNA and CDR2 YSLEER come from the germline V gene. CDR3 DNA: TGCGCCAGCAGTCTCGGAACGGGACCCAATGAGCAGTTCTTC. This encodes CASSLGTGPNEQFF.

The chain uses TRBV30 and TRBJ2-1, with D possibly TRBD1 on 6 matching bases. The V gene's germline CDR1 is GTSNPN and CDR2 SVGIG (reference sequence). The CDR3 is 11 residues long. V was shortened by 8 bases and J by 8 bases, with 13 bases between the two germline ends. The CDR3 loop reads CAMSTGHEQFF. The CDR3, as DNA: TGTGCCATGTCTACAGGGCATGAGCAGTTCTTC.

The chain uses TRBV6-1 and TRBJ2-1; TRBD2 aligns across 7 bases. The CDR3 is made up of 16 amino acids. Germline trimming cut 2 bases from V and 4 bases from J; bases unmatched to any gene: 8. The germline CDR1 and CDR2 sequences are MNHNS and SASEGT. CDR3: CASSEFSSGIYNEQFF. In DNA, the CDR3 is TGTGCCAGCAGTGAATTTTCCAGCGGGATTTACAATGAGCAGTTCTTC.

This chain links TRBV14 with TRBJ2-7, with D tentatively TRBD2 (6 bases). The germline V and J ends were trimmed by 2 bases and 3 bases, with 14 bases remaining between them. From germline, CDR1 is SGHDN and CDR2 FVKESK. The CDR3 is 15 amino acids. CDR3 sequence: CASSQPGTGVYEQYF. The CDR3 region has the DNA TGTGCCAGCAGCCAACCCGGGACGGGAGTCTACGAGCAGTACTTC.

V gene TRBV29-1 combines with J gene TRBJ2-2; possibly TRBD1 for D (5 bases). V was cut by 4 bases and J by 6 bases, with 18 bases left in between. This CDR3 region has 15 residues. Germline CDR1 SQVTM, CDR2 ANQGSEA. The chain's CDR3 is CSVGGRQGSSGELFF. DNA for the CDR3: TGCAGCGTTGGGGGTAGGCAGGGTAGTTCCGGGGAGCTGTTTTTT.

The chain couples TRBV29-1 to TRBJ2-4; the match to TRBD1 covers 9 bases. The junction had 4 bases not matched to a gene; V was cut back by 1 base and J by 0 bases. CDR1 SQVTM and CDR2 ANQGSEA come from the germline V gene. The length of the CDR3 is 16 residues. The CDR3 is CSVEGRDREAKNIQYF. In nucleotides, the CDR3 is TGCAGCGTTGAAGGAAGGGACAGGGAAGCCAAAAACATTCAGTACTTC.

The chain joins TRBV29-1 to TRBJ1-2, with a possible D match to TRBD1 (5 bases). The germline CDR1 and CDR2 sequences are SQVTM and ANQGSEA. V lost 7 bases and J lost 0, with 15 bases in between. The CDR3 runs 14 residues. CDR3 region: CSAELRESNYGYTF. Written as DNA, the CDR3 is TGCAGCGCCGAACTCAGGGAATCTAACTATGGCTACACCTTC.

This clone appeared a few times. The rearrangement joins TRBV25-1 to TRBJ1-1; the D is unclear. CDR1 and CDR2 (germline): MGHDK, SYGVNS. The CDR3 contains 13 residues. The V end lost 4 bases, the J end lost 5 bases, and 11 bases lay between the germline ends. The CDR3: CASSGSGGTEAFF. CDR3 nucleotide sequence: TGTGCCAGCAGTGGCTCAGGAGGAACTGAAGCTTTCTTT.

The chain is built from TRBV4-3 and TRBJ2-1; unclear D gene. Germline lookup yields CDR1 LGHNA and CDR2 YSLEER. Trimming removed 3 bases from V and 6 bases from J, with 12 bases in between. The CDR3 is 14 residues long. The CDR3: CASSQGAVINEQFF. CDR3 DNA: TGCGCCAGCAGCCAGGGTGCTGTAATCAATGAGCAGTTCTTC.

In this sample, this clone turned up once. This chain's CDR3 is CAISPGQNQETQYF. CDR3 sequence (DNA): TGTGCCATCAGTCCGGGACAGAACCAAGAGACCCAGTACTTC. The genes are TRBV10-3 and TRBJ2-5; TRBD1 matches at 7 bases. The CDR3 contains 14 residues. Germline CDR1 is ENHRY and CDR2 is SYGVKD. The junction had 3 bases not matched to a gene; V was cut back by 5 bases and J by 0 bases.

This sequence joins TRBV10-1 and TRBJ2-7, with unresolved D. The CDR3 spans 12 residues. V lost 0 bases, J lost 0 bases, and 0 bases lay in between. The germline CDR1 and CDR2 sequences are WNHNN and SYGVQD (reference sequence). CDR3 DNA: TGCGCCAGCAGTGAGTCCTCCTACGAGCAGTACTTC. It translates to CASSESSYEQYF.

The gene calls are TRBV28 and TRBJ2-1, with unresolved D. Germline V gene sequence: CDR1 MDHEN, CDR2 SYDVKM. The CDR3 covers 16 residues. V gave up 6 bases and J gave up 0 bases, with 15 bases separating them. CDR3 sequence (DNA): TGTGCCAGCAGGCCACCCCGAAAGATCTCCTACAATGAGCAGTTCTTC. Translating it yields CASRPPRKISYNEQFF.